Presented here are 30 T cell receptor beta chains from one specimen sequenced in a study of T cell repertoires in cytomegalovirus infection. MiXCR, run by TCRdb on the reads, gives a single entry per CDR3 protein. The table has some 560,000 distinct CDR3 sequences, about 39% seen once. Their antigens remain unidentified. The sample in question was cultured PBMCs, obtained from culture after CMV antigen stimulation. The receptors here all came from a human donor in good health (CMV status not recorded). Some clones in this sample may be carry-over from other donors' samples.

The rearrangement links TRBV5-4 to TRBJ2-3, with D perhaps matching TRBD2 (6 bases). Germline V CDR1 and CDR2: SGHNT, YYREEE (reference sequence). V was trimmed by 1 base and J by 3 bases, leaving 15 bases between them. The CDR3 is 16 residues long. CDR3 coding DNA: TGTGCCAGCAGCTTGCTCCGGGGGACTGGGACAGATACGCAGTATTTT. It is translated as CASSLLRGTGTDTQYF.

This clonotype has a handful of counts. V usage is TRBV6-1 and J usage is TRBJ2-1, with D unclear. Between the trimmed V and J ends, which lost 5 bases and 3 bases, there was a span of 14 bases. Germline CDR1 and CDR2: MNHNS and SASEGT. This CDR3 has 15 residues. In DNA, the CDR3 is TGTGCCAGCAGTTACGGCCTGCGGTTCTACAATGAGCAGTTCTTC. Translating gives CASSYGLRFYNEQFF.

This rearrangement joins TRBV7-2 to TRBJ2-7; maybe TRBD1 (6 bases). CDR3 length equals 13 residues. Germline V lookup: CDR1 SGHTA, CDR2 FQGNSA. The ends were cut back, 3 bases at V and 5 bases at J, with 11 bases in the middle. The CDR3 reads CASSFQGSDEQYF. The CDR3 DNA reads as TGTGCCAGCAGCTTTCAGGGGTCCGACGAGCAGTACTTC. Variable domain in full (rest from reference TRBV7-2 and TRBJ2-7): GAGVSQSPSNKVTEKGKDVELRCDPISGHTALYWYRQSLGQGLEFLIYFQGNSAPDKSGLPSDRFSAERTGGSVSTLTIQRTQQEDSAVYLCASSFQGSDEQYFGPGTRLTVT.

The chain has TRBV10-3 and TRBJ1-5; no clear D. CDR3 size: 12 residues. V was clipped by 4 bases and J by 4 bases, with 5 bases between them. Germline-derived CDR1 and CDR2 are ENHRY and SYGVKD. CDR3 amino acids: CAISGTNQPQHF. CDR3 bases: TGTGCCATCAGTGGAACAAATCAGCCCCAGCATTTT.

The chain joins TRBV29-1 to TRBJ2-6; unclear D gene. Germline V lookup: CDR1 SQVTM, CDR2 ANQGSEA. The CDR3 runs 13 residues. V was clipped by 1 base and J by 2 bases, with 3 bases between them. CDR3 nucleotides: TGCAGCGTTGAAGGGACTGGGGCCAACGTCCTGACTTTC. This codes for CSVEGTGANVLTF.

This clonotype was counted a few times. V is TRBV12-3 or TRBV12-4 and J is TRBJ1-1; perhaps TRBD1 as D (6 bases). V lost 5 bases to trimming and J lost 7 bases, with 11 bases between them. This CDR3 is built from 12 residues. CDR3 protein: CASSQGQSEAFF. CDR3 sequence (DNA): TGTGCCAGCAGTCAAGGACAGAGTGAAGCTTTCTTT.

Only a few counts were recorded for this clonotype. For the CDR3, the DNA is TGTGCCAGCAGAGCCCCAGGGGGGGGCTCCTACAATGAGCAGTTCTTC. It specifies CASRAPGGGSYNEQFF. The rearrangement links TRBV6-5 to TRBJ2-1; either TRBD1 or TRBD2 may fit D (7 bases each). Trimming stripped 6 bases from V and 0 bases from J, with 15 bases between. The CDR3 loop spans 16 amino acids. Per the germline V gene, CDR1 is MNHEY and CDR2 is SVGAGI.

DNA for the CDR3: TGTGCCAGCAGCTTAGAGTACCCAGGGGCAGGCCGATACAATGAGCAGTTCTTC. Its translation: CASSLEYPGAGRYNEQFF. The gene calls are TRBV11-2 and TRBJ2-1; D perhaps matches TRBD1 (6 bases). Deletions cut 0 bases from V and 4 bases from J, with 19 bases between. This CDR3 is 18 amino acids long. CDR1 and CDR2 (germline): SGHAT, FQNNGV.

This clonotype was detected once. This chain uses TRBV9 with TRBJ2-3; 7 positions match TRBD1. Germline lookup yields CDR1 SGDLS and CDR2 YYNGEE. Losses at the gene ends were 0 bases for V and 1 base for J; bases not matched to a gene: 5. There are 16 residues in the CDR3. The CDR3 loop is CASSVVRGLGTDTQYF. The CDR3 DNA reads TGTGCCAGCAGCGTAGTGAGGGGGCTGGGCACAGATACGCAGTATTTT.

This chain joins TRBV2 and TRBJ2-2; D call uncertain. There are 15 residues in the CDR3. Trimming removed 2 bases at V and 4 bases at J, with 11 bases between. Germline values: CDR1 SNHLY, CDR2 FYNNEI. The chain's CDR3 is CASSETPVGTGELFF. The CDR3 bases are TGTGCCAGCAGTGAAACCCCGGTGGGCACCGGGGAGCTGTTTTTT.

This clonotype was seen a few times. This chain joins TRBV28 and TRBJ1-5; 9 nucleotides align to TRBD1. Germline loops: CDR1 MDHEN, CDR2 SYDVKM. The CDR3 is 18 amino acids. The junction had 14 bases not matched to a gene; V was cut back by 3 bases and J by 5 bases. The CDR3 region has the DNA TGTGCCAGCAGTTTTCTGCAAAGGGGCGGGACAGGGTATCAGCCCCAGCATTTT. It yields the protein CASSFLQRGGTGYQPQHF.

The chain is built from TRBV30 and TRBJ2-3; possibly TRBD2 for D (5 bases). The CDR3 totals 13 residues. Between the trimmed V and J ends, which lost 6 bases and 2 bases, there was a span of 12 bases. The germline V gene encodes CDR1 GTSNPN and CDR2 SVGIG (reference sequence). The CDR3 bases are TGTGCCTGTGGCGGGCTTACCACAGATACGCAGTATTTT. Translation gives CACGGLTTDTQYF. Full variable domain (missing parts from reference TRBV30 and TRBJ2-3): SQTIHQWPATLVQPVGSPLSLECTVEGTSNPNLYWYRQAAGRGLQLLFYSVGIGQISSEVPQNLSASRPQDRQFILSSKKLLLSDSGFYLCACGGLTTDTQYFGPGTRLTVL.

Here the CDR3 reads CASIRTGEWYGYTF. The CDR3 region has the DNA TGTGCCAGCATAAGGACAGGGGAATGGTATGGCTACACCTTC. V usage is TRBV28 and J usage is TRBJ1-2; 9 positions match TRBD1. Per germline, CDR1 MDHEN and CDR2 SYDVKM. With V trimmed by 7 bases and J by 5 bases, 8 bases remained unmatched. The CDR3 has 14 amino acids.

The sample holds a few counts of this clonotype. The rearrangement links TRBV12-3 or TRBV12-4 to TRBJ2-5, with D perhaps being TRBD1 or TRBD2 (5 bases each). CDR3 length: 13 amino acids. Trimming stripped 6 bases from V and 2 bases from J, with 10 bases between. This CDR3 is CASSTGRQETQYF. The DNA of the CDR3 is TGTGCCAGCAGCACGGGACGGCAAGAGACCCAGTACTTC.

The rearrangement joins TRBV7-6 to TRBJ2-1; 7 positions agree with TRBD2. Germline V CDR1 and CDR2: SGHVS, FNYEAQ. V was pared by 5 bases and J by 6 bases, with 13 bases of the junction left unmatched. The CDR3 contains 16 residues. The CDR3 bases are TGTGCCAGCAGCAATCCGGGAGGACTTCTGGGCAATGAGCAGTTCTTC. This encodes CASSNPGGLLGNEQFF.

The chain is built from TRBV7-8 and TRBJ2-7; the match to TRBD1 covers 10 bases. This CDR3 contains 15 residues. The V and J ends lost 4 bases and 3 bases, in that order; junction bases with no gene match: 6. Germline-derived CDR1 and CDR2 are SGHVS and FQNEAQ. CDR3 loop: CASSSHRDRGYEQYF. For the CDR3, the DNA is TGTGCCAGCAGCTCCCACCGGGACAGGGGCTACGAGCAGTACTTC.

This CDR3 reads CASSLVGASGNTIYF. For the CDR3, the DNA is TGTGCCAGCAGTTTAGTAGGTGCATCTGGAAACACCATATATTTT. The chain uses TRBV12-3 or TRBV12-4 and TRBJ1-3, with unresolved D. V lost 1 base to trimming and J lost 1 base, with 8 bases between them. There are 15 residues in the CDR3.

The V gene is TRBV5-1, the J gene TRBJ2-1, with 10 bases fitting TRBD2. CDR1 and CDR2 (germline): SGHRS, YFSETQ. CDR3 length: 14 amino acids. With 3 bases clipped from V and 9 bases from J, the junction kept 6 bases outside the gene matches. CDR3 region: CASSWERGGFEQFF. CDR3 sequence (DNA): TGCGCCAGCAGCTGGGAGCGGGGGGGTTTTGAGCAGTTCTTC.

This chain joins TRBV12-3 or TRBV12-4 and TRBJ2-7; 10 nucleotides line up with TRBD2. The CDR3 length is 14 residues. Trimming removed 6 bases from V and 3 bases from J; junction bases left unmatched: 5. CDR3 nucleotide sequence: TGTGCCAGCAGAACCACTAGCGGGAACTACGAGCAGTACTTC. This translates into CASRTTSGNYEQYF.

The chain has TRBV27 and TRBJ2-7; 7 nucleotides match TRBD1. This CDR3 is 13 amino acids long. V was pared by 6 bases and J by 3 bases, with 5 bases of the junction left unmatched. Looked up from germline, CDR1 is MNHEY and CDR2 is SMNVEV (reference sequence). The CDR3 DNA reads TGTGCCAGCAGACCGGGACAGCTCTACGAGCAGTACTTC. It encodes CASRPGQLYEQYF.

The sample holds a few counts of this clonotype. The chain has TRBV10-3 and TRBJ2-7; a possible D gene is TRBD2 (6 bases). The germline CDR1 and CDR2 sequences are ENHRY and SYGVKD. The CDR3 length is 14 residues. The ends were cut back, 6 bases at V and 2 bases at J, with 14 bases in the middle. CDR3 residues: CAIRSLGTAYEQYF. As DNA, the CDR3 is TGTGCCATCAGGAGCTTAGGGACTGCCTACGAGCAGTACTTC.

The chain recombines TRBV29-1 with TRBJ2-3, with 9 bases aligning to TRBD2. Germline V CDR1 and CDR2: SQVTM, ANQGSEA. CDR3 length: 15 amino acids. V lost 2 bases, J lost 4 bases, and 7 bases stayed unmatched. The CDR3 is CSVERVAGVADTQYF. For the CDR3, the DNA is TGCAGCGTTGAAAGGGTAGCGGGAGTCGCAGATACGCAGTATTTT.

The chain combines TRBV7-3 with TRBJ2-3; perhaps TRBD2 as D (5 bases). The CDR3 contains 16 residues. Germline V gene sequence: CDR1 SGHTA, CDR2 FQGTGA. The V end was cut by 2 bases, the J end by 2 bases, with 14 bases between. Here the CDR3 reads CASSLGSSGLTDTQYF. Written as DNA, the CDR3 is TGTGCCAGCAGCTTAGGGAGTAGTGGTCTCACAGATACGCAGTATTTT.

The chain carries TRBV20-1 and TRBJ2-1; D remains ambiguous. From germline, CDR1 is DFQATT and CDR2 SNEGSKA (reference sequence). CDR3 size: 14 residues. Trimming stripped 5 bases from V and 7 bases from J, with 18 bases between. The CDR3 coding sequence is TGCAGTGCTCCCCCCGCGGAACGCCAGAATGAGCAGTTCTTC. Protein sequence: CSAPPAERQNEQFF.

In regard to this clonotype: One end of the junction is discordant with germline, which a read error may explain. The rearrangement joins TRBV24-1 to TRBJ2-1; TRBD1 agrees at 12 bases. This CDR3 has 13 amino acids. The germline V gene has CDR1 KGHDR and CDR2 SFDVKD. The CDR3 DNA sequence: TGTGCCTCCAGAGGGACAGGGGGCGGTGAGCAGTTCTTC. This codes for CASRGTGGGEQFF.

This clonotype was picked up many times. The rearrangement joins TRBV7-9 to TRBJ2-7, with 7 bases aligning to TRBD1. V was clipped by 1 base and J by 3 bases; unmatched bases: 0. The CDR3 contains 13 residues. Germline CDR1 SEHNR, CDR2 FQNEAQ (reference sequence). CDR3 DNA: TGTGCCAGCAGCTTAGGGACAGGCTACGAGCAGTACTTC. It translates to CASSLGTGYEQYF.

The chain employs TRBV11-2 and TRBJ1-6, with D uncertain. Per germline, CDR1 SGHAT and CDR2 FQNNGV. V shed 4 bases and J shed 5 bases, with 9 bases lying between them. This CDR3 spans 14 amino acids. DNA of the CDR3: TGTGCCAGCAGCTGGGCCGGGCATAATTCACCCCTCCACTTT. Protein product: CASSWAGHNSPLHF.

This clonotype was observed a few times. The rearrangement uses TRBV7-2 and TRBJ2-1, with TRBD1 matching over 8 bases. Unmatched junction bases numbered 2, after V lost 0 bases and J lost 4 bases. CDR1 and CDR2 (germline): SGHTA, FQGNSA. The CDR3 length is 15 residues. This CDR3 reads CASSLAGQAYNEQFF. The CDR3 DNA follows: TGTGCCAGCAGCTTAGCGGGACAGGCATACAATGAGCAGTTCTTC.

This clonotype was observed a few times. V usage is TRBV7-2 and J usage is TRBJ1-2, with 8 bases identical to TRBD1. The CDR3 is 15 residues long. J was trimmed by 6 bases and V by 1 base; bases with no gene match: 7. The germline V gene has CDR1 SGHTA and CDR2 FQGNSA. The CDR3 here is CASSLGRTGRNGYTF. CDR3 DNA sequence: TGTGCCAGCAGCTTAGGCCGGACAGGGCGAAATGGCTACACCTTC.

This clonotype was recorded a few times. The CDR3 DNA sequence: TGTGCCAGCAGCTTTGCGAACCCGGGACTAGCGGGAGCGGAGTTCTTC. Its protein product is CASSFANPGLAGAEFF. The chain recombines TRBV5-4 with TRBJ2-1, with TRBD2 identical over 14 bases. Trimming at V came to 2 bases and at J to 14 bases, leaving 12 bases not matched to a gene. The CDR3 runs 16 residues. CDR1 and CDR2 (germline): SGHNT, YYREEE (reference sequence).